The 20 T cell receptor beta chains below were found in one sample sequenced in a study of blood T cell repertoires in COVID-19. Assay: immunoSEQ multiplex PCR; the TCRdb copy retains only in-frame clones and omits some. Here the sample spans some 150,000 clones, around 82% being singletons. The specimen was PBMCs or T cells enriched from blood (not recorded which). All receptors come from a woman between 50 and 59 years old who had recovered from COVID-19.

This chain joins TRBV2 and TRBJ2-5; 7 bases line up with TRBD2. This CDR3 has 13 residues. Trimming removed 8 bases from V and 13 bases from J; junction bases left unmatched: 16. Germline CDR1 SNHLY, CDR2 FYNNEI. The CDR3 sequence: CASFRDYGDPGYF. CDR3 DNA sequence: TGTGCCAGCTTCCGGGACTACGGGGACCCCGGGTACTTC.

The CDR3 DNA is TGCAGCGTTGGGGTAGCGGGGGGAACCTACGAGCAGTACTTC. Translation gives CSVGVAGGTYEQYF. V is TRBV29-1 and J is TRBJ2-7; TRBD2 aligns across 10 bases. This CDR3 has 14 residues. With V trimmed by 4 bases and J by 2 bases, 5 bases remained unmatched. Germline V CDR1 and CDR2: SQVTM, ANQGSEA.

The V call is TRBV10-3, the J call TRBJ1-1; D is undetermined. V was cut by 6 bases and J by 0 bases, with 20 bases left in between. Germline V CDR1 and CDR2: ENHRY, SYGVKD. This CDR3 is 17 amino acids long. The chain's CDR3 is CAISPELWQRMNTEAFF. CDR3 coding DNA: TGTGCCATCAGCCCTGAACTGTGGCAGCGGATGAACACTGAAGCTTTCTTT.

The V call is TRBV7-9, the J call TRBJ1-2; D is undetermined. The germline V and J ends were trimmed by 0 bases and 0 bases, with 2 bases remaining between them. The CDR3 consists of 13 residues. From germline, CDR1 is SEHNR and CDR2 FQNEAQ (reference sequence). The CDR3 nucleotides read TGTGCCAGCAGCTTAGCCACTAACTATGGCTACACCTTC. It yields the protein CASSLATNYGYTF.

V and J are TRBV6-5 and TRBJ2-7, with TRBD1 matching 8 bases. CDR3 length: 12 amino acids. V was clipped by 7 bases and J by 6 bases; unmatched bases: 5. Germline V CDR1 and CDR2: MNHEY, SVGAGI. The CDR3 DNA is TGTGCCAGCAAGGACAGGGTGGGCGAGCAGTACGTC. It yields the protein CASKDRVGEQYV.

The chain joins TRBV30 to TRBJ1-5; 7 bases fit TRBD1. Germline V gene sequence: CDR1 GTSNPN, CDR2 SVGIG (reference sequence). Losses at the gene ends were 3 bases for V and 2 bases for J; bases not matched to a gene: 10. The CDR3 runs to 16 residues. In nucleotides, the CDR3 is TGTGCCTGGAGCACAAGGGGGCAGGTTGGCAATCAGCCCCAGCATTTT. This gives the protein CAWSTRGQVGNQPQHF.

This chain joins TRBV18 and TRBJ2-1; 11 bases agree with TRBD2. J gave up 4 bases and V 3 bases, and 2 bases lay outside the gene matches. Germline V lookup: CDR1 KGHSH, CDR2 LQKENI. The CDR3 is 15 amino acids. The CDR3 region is CASSPTSGEYNEQFF. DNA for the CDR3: TGTGCCAGCTCACCGACTAGCGGGGAATACAATGAGCAGTTCTTC.

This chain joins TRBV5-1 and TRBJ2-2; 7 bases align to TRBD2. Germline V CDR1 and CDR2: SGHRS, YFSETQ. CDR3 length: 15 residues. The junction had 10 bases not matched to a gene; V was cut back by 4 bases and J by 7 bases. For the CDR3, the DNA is TGCGCCAGCAGCCTAAAGATGGCGGGGGTCGGGGAGCTGTTTTTT. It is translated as CASSLKMAGVGELFF.

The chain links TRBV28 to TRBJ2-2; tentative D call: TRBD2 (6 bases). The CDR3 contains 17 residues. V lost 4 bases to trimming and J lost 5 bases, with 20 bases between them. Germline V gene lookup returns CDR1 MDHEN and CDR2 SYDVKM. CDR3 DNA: TGTGCCAGCAGTTCAATCAGTTCCGGGACTCCGACCGGGGAGCTGTTTTTT. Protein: CASSSISSGTPTGELFF. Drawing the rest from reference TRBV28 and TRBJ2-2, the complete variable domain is DVKVTQSSRYLVKRTGEKVFLECVQDMDHENMFWYRQDPGLGLRLIYFSYDVKMKEKGDIPEGYSVSREKKERFSLILESASTNQTSMYLCASSSISSGTPTGELFFGEGSRLTVL.

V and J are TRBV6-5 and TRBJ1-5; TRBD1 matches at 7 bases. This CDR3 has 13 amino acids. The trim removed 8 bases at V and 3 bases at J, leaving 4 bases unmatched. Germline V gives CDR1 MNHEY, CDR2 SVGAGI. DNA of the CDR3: TGTGCCAGCGACAGGGAGATCAATCAGCCCCAGCATTTT. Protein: CASDREINQPQHF.

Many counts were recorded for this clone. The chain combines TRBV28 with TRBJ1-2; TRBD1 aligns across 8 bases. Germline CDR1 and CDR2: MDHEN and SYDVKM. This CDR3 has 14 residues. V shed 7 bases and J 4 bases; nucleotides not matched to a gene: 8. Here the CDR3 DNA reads TGTGCCAGCACCAGACAGACAGGGGCCTATGGCTACACCTTC. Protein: CASTRQTGAYGYTF.

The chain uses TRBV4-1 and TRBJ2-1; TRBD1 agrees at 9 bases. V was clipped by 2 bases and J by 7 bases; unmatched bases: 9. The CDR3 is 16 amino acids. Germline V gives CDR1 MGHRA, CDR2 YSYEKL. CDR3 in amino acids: CASSQRPGQGLNEQFF. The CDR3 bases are TGCGCCAGCAGCCAACGGCCGGGACAGGGATTGAATGAGCAGTTCTTC.

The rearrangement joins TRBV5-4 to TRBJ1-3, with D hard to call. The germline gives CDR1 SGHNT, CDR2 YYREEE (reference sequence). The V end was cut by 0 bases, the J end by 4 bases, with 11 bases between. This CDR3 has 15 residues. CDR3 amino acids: CASSLGGERGNTIYF. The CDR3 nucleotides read TGTGCCAGCAGCTTGGGCGGCGAAAGGGGAAACACCATATATTTT. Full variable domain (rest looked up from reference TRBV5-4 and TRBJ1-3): ETGVTQSPTHLIKTRGQQVTLRCSSQSGHNTVSWYQQALGQGPQFIFQYYREEENGRGNFPPRFSGLQFPNYSSELNVNALELDDSALYLCASSLGGERGNTIYFGEGSWLTVV.

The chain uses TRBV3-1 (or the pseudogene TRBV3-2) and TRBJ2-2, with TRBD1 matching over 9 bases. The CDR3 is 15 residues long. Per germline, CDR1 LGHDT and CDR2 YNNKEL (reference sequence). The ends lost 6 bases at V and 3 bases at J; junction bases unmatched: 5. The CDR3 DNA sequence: TGTGCCAGCAGGGCACAGGGGGCCGACACCGGGGAGCTGTTTTTT. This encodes CASRAQGADTGELFF.

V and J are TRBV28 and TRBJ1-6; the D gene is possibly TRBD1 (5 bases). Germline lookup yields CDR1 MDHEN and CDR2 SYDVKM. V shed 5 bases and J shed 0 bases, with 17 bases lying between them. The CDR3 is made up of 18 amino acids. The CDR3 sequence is CASSLQEAGYSYNSPLHF. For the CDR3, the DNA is TGTGCCAGCAGTCTTCAAGAGGCAGGGTACTCCTATAATTCACCCCTCCACTTT.

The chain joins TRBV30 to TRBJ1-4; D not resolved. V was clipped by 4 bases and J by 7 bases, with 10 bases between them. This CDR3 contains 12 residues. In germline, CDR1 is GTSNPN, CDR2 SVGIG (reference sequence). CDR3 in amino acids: CAWNSGGEKLFF. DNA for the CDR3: TGTGCCTGGAACTCAGGTGGTGAAAAACTGTTTTTT.

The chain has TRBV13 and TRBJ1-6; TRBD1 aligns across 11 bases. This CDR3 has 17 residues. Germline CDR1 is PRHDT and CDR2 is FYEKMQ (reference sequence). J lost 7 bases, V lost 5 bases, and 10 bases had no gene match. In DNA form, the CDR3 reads TGTGCCAGCAGCCCCCGCCGGACAGGGGGCAAGAATTCACCCCTCCACTTT. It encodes CASSPRRTGGKNSPLHF.

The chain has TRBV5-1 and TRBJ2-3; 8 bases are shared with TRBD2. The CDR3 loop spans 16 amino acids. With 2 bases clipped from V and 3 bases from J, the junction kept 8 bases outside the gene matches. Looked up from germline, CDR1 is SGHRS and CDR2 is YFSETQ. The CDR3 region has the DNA TGCGCCAGCAGCTTTGGAGCGGGGGTGGGGACAGATACGCAGTATTTT. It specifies CASSFGAGVGTDTQYF.

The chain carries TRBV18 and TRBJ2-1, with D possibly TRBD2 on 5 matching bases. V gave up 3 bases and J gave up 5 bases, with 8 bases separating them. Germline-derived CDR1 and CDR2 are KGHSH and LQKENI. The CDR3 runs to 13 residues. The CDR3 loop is CASSPDLHNEQFF. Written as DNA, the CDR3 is TGTGCCAGCTCACCGGACTTGCACAATGAGCAGTTCTTC.

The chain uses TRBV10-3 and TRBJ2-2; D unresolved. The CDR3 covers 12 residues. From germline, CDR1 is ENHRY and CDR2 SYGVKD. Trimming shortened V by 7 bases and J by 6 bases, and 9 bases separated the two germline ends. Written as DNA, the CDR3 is TGTGCCATCACCCCGGGTCCCGGGGAGCTGTTTTTT. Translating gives CAITPGPGELFF.